The 6 T cell receptor beta chains below were found in one sample sequenced in a study of T cell responses to AZD1222 COVID-19 vaccine. The method was immunoSEQ multiplex PCR; TCRdb's version includes in-frame clones alone and lacks a portion of them. In the table there are 140,000 or so clones, 85% to 95% of which are singletons. The sequencing used peripheral blood, collected after recovery from COVID-19. These receptors all come from an adult who had recovered from COVID-19.

The chain carries TRBV18 and TRBJ1-4, with D possibly being TRBD1 (5 bases). V was pared by 6 bases and J by 0 bases, with 11 bases between. CDR1 and CDR2 from the germline V gene are KGHSH and LQKENI. The CDR3 length is 15 residues. The DNA of the CDR3 is TGTGCCAGCTCCCCGGACACCGCAACTAATGAAAAACTGTTTTTT. Protein product: CASSPDTATNEKLFF.

V is TRBV5-5 and J is TRBJ2-5, with 11 bases aligning to TRBD2. The V segment lost 0 bases and the J segment 5 bases; nucleotides outside the gene matches: 6. CDR3 size: 16 residues. The germline V gene encodes CDR1 SGHKS and CDR2 YYEKEE (reference sequence). The CDR3, as DNA: TGTGCCAGCAGCTTGGCCGGCGTAGCGGGAGGGGAGACCCAGTACTTC. It codes for CASSLAGVAGGETQYF.

The J gene is TRBJ1-4, the V gene TRBV7-9; maybe TRBD1 (6 bases). This CDR3 comprises 16 residues. Germline V gene lookup returns CDR1 SEHNR and CDR2 FQNEAQ (reference sequence). V lost 4 bases and J lost 5, with 17 bases in between. In nucleotides, the CDR3 is TGTGCCAGCAGCTCCGGCCGGACAGTGGAAAATGAAAAACTGTTTTTT. Residues: CASSSGRTVENEKLFF.

The chain couples TRBV5-1 to TRBJ1-2; 10 positions agree with TRBD1. V lost 1 base and J lost 6; bases outside the gene matches: 6. This CDR3 comprises 15 residues. Germline V gives CDR1 SGHRS, CDR2 YFSETQ. The CDR3 here is CASSLLGTGEDGYTF. DNA of the CDR3: TGCGCCAGCAGCTTGCTCGGGACAGGGGAAGATGGCTACACCTTC.

The rearrangement joins TRBV28 to TRBJ1-3, with TRBD1 as a possible D gene (6 bases). From germline, CDR1 is MDHEN and CDR2 SYDVKM. Between the trimmed V and J ends, which lost 4 bases and 3 bases, there was a span of 10 bases. This CDR3 spans 14 amino acids. The CDR3: CASSSGVGGNTIYF. The CDR3 DNA is TGTGCCAGCAGTTCAGGGGTAGGTGGAAACACCATATATTTT. Full variable domain (missing parts from reference TRBV28 and TRBJ1-3): DVKVTQSSRYLVKRTGEKVFLECVQDMDHENMFWYRQDPGLGLRLIYFSYDVKMKEKGDIPEGYSVSREKKERFSLILESASTNQTSMYLCASSSGVGGNTIYFGEGSWLTVV.

The rearrangement uses TRBV7-9 and TRBJ1-4; 7 positions agree with TRBD1. The CDR3 length is 18 residues. Germline V gene data show CDR1 as SEHNR and CDR2 as FQNEAQ (reference sequence). After removal of 5 bases from V and 2 bases from J, the junction contained 14 bases not matched to a gene. CDR3 in amino acids: CASSATGTETSTNEKLFF. The CDR3 nucleotides are TGTGCCAGCAGCGCAACCGGGACAGAAACATCGACTAATGAAAAACTGTTTTTT.